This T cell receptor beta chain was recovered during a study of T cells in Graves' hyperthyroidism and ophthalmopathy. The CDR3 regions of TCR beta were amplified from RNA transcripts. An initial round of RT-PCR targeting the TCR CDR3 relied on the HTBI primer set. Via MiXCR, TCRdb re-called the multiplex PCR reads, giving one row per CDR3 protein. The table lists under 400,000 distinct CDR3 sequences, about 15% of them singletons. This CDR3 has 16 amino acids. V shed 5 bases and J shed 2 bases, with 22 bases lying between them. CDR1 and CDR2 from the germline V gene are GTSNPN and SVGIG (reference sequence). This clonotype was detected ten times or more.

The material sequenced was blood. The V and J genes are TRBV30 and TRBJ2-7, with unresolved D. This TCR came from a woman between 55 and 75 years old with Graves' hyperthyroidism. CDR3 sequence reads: CAWEDALGLKAYEQYF. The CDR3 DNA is TGTGCCTGGGAGGACGCCCTCGGGCTTAAGGCCTACGAGCAGTACTTC.